This T cell receptor beta chain was found in a study of neurological immune-mediated disorders. The trim removed 3 bases at V and 3 bases at J, leaving 6 bases unmatched. The CDR3 consists of 16 residues. Germline loops: CDR1 DFQATT, CDR2 SNEGSKA (reference sequence). The sample's time point: longitudinal time-point 3. This clonotype was observed at least ten times. What it binds is not known. Notes on the study in general: In HTLV-1-associated myelopathy, TCR clonal expansion was greatest, and in multiple sclerosis it was least, below healthy controls.

5'RACE with 10-nucleotide random UMIs generated the cDNA. TCRdb reprocessed the 5' RACE reads with MiXCR, giving one entry per CDR3 protein. The sample holds about 80,000 distinct CDR3 sequences; about 4.5% are singletons and the top ten take 5.7%. Source material: PBMCs. The chain combines TRBV20-1 with TRBJ2-1, with TRBD2 identical over 12 bases. This TCR was recovered from a woman aged 60-75 years with multiple sclerosis. CDR3 amino acids: CSASSPSGGVYNEQFF. CDR3 sequence (DNA): TGCAGTGCTAGTTCGCCTAGCGGGGGGGTCTACAATGAGCAGTTCTTC.